The rows below give T cell receptor beta chains drawn from one sample of a study of blood T cells in healthy people across ages. MiXCR was run by TCRdb on the 5' RACE reads, yielding one entry per CDR3 protein. The sample has 1.5 million to 2 million distinct CDR3 sequences, around 48% seen once; the top ten hold more than 2%. Material: blood. Receptors were obtained from a woman aged 40 to 50 in good health. Each CDR3 is given with its conserved first and last residue. The D gene is left open where the match is weak. Some rows have no size entry. The others give once, few or many, or a class for an expanded clone.

V gene,clone size,D gene,J gene,CDR3 protein
TRBV13,NA,NA,TRBJ2-1,CASSNSGGGDSYNEQFF
TRBV4-1,NA,TRBD1,TRBJ2-4,CASSRVTGQGTGSIQYF
TRBV20-1,few,NA,TRBJ2-7,CSARPGQEPYEQYF
TRBV10-3,NA,TRBD1,TRBJ1-5,CAIGTGDSNQPQHF
TRBV7-6,NA,NA,TRBJ2-3,CASSYRVEDTQYF
TRBV6-5,NA,TRBD2,TRBJ2-1,CASRPGTTPSNEQFF
TRBV4-3,few,NA,TRBJ2-1,CASSQRPSGDEQFF
TRBV5-1,NA,TRBD2,TRBJ2-3,CASSSARTSGTTDTQYF
TRBV7-2,NA,TRBD2,TRBJ2-3,CASSPELAGVSQGTQYF
TRBV6-5,few,NA,TRBJ1-2,CASSYSPGKHTF
TRBV2,NA,TRBD1,TRBJ2-3,CASPGTGLVNTQYF
TRBV29-1,few,TRBD1,TRBJ2-3,CSARQGEDTQYF
TRBV5-1,NA,TRBD2,TRBJ2-1,CASAGVLAYNEQFF
TRBV10-2,NA,NA,TRBJ2-2,CATTGGAGYTGELFF
TRBV20-1,NA,NA,NA,CSARRKSAWDEQYF
TRBV10-3,NA,TRBD2,TRBJ2-1,CAIRLGLAGVNEQFF
TRBV4-3,few,TRBD2,TRBJ2-3,CASSQDVSGVNTDTQYF
TRBV4-3,NA,TRBD1,TRBJ2-7,CASSQADGTGTYEQYF
TRBV20-1,NA,TRBD1,NA,CSAKGTGGSQTQYF
TRBV12-5,NA,NA,TRBJ2-1,CASGFGGVDNEQFF
TRBV7-2,NA,NA,TRBJ2-3,CASSNTGHPDTQYF
TRBV29-1,many,TRBD2,TRBJ2-5,CSVASGGGQETQYF
TRBV3-1,many,NA,TRBJ2-7,CASSPQGGEQYF
TRBV2,NA,TRBD1,TRBJ1-4,CASSELRGPGEKLFF
TRBV28,NA,NA,TRBJ1-6,CASSLIPQGWSSPLHF
TRBV28,NA,NA,TRBJ2-7,CASSPTGTLFEQYF